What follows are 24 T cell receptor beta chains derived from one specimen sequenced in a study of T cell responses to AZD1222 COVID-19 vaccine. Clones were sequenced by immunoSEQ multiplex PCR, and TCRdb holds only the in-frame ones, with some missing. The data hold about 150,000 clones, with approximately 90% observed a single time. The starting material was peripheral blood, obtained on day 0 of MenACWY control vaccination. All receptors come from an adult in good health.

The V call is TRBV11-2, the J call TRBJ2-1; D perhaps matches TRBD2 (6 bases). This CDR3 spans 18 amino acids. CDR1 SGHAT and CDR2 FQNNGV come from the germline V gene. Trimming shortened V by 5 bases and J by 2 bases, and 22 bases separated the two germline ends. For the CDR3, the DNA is TGTGCCAGCAGCCCAGGGCCCCGCGGGGACCCGACCTACAATGAGCAGTTCTTC. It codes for CASSPGPRGDPTYNEQFF.

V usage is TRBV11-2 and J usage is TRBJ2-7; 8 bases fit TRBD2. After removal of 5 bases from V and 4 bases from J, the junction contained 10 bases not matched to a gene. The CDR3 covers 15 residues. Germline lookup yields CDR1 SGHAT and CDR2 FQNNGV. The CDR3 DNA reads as TGTGCCAGCAGCCACCCCTCCGGGGGGGTATACGAGCAGTACTTC. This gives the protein CASSHPSGGVYEQYF.

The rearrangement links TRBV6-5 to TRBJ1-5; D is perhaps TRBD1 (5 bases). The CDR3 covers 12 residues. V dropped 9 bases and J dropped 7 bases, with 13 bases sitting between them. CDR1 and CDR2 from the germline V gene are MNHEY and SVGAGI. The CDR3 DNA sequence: TGTGCCAGTAAGAGGGGAGACCAGCCCCAGCATTTT. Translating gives CASKRGDQPQHF.

The CDR3 loop is CASSPGRNTEAFF. CDR3 bases: TGTGCCAGCAGCCCGGGACGGAACACTGAAGCTTTCTTT. The gene calls are TRBV9 and TRBJ1-1; possibly TRBD1 for D (5 bases). Per the germline V gene, CDR1 is SGDLS and CDR2 is YYNGEE. The CDR3 is made up of 13 amino acids. V lost 4 bases to trimming and J lost 1 base, with 8 bases between them.

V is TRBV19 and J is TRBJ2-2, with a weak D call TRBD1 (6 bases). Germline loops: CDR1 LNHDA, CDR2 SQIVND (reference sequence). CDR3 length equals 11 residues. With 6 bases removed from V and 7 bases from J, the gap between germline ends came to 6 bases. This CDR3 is CASSRGGELFF. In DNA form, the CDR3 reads TGTGCCAGTAGCAGGGGCGGGGAGCTGTTTTTT. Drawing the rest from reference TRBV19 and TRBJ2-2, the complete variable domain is DGGITQSPKYLFRKEGQNVTLSCEQNLNHDAMYWYRQDPGQGLRLIYYSQIVNDFQKGDIAEGYSVSREKKESFPLTVTSAQKNPTAFYLCASSRGGELFFGEGSRLTVL.

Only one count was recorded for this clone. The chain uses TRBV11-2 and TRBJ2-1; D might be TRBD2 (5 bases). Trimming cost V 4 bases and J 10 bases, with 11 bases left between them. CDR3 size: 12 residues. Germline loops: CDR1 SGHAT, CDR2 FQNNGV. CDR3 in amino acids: CASSYRGGEQFF. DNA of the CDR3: TGTGCCAGCAGCTATAGAGGAGGAGAGCAGTTCTTC.

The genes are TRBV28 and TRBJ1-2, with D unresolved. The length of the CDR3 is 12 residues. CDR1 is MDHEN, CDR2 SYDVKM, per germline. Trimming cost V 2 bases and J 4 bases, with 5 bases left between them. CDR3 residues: CASSLQAYGYTF. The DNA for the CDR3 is TGTGCCAGCAGTTTACAGGCCTATGGCTACACCTTC.

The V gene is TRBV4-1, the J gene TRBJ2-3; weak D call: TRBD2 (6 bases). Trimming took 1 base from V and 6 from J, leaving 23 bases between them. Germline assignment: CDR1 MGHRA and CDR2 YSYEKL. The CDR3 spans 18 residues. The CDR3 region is CASSQGGAGADAGDTQYF. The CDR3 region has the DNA TGCGCCAGCAGCCAAGGCGGGGCCGGGGCGGACGCGGGGGATACGCAGTATTTT.

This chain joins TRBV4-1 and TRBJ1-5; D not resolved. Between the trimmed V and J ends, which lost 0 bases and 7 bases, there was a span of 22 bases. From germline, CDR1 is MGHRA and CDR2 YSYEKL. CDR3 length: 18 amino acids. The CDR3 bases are TGCGCCAGCAGCCAAGATCTTTTCAGATCCGAGAAGGGCCAGCCCCAGCATTTT. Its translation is CASSQDLFRSEKGQPQHF.

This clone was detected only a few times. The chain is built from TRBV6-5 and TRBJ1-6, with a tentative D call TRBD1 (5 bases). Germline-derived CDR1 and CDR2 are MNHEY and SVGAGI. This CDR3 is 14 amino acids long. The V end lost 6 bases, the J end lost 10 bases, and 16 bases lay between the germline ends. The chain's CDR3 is CASSLSPGYSPLHF. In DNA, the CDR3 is TGTGCCAGCAGCTTATCCCCAGGGTACTCACCCCTCCACTTT.

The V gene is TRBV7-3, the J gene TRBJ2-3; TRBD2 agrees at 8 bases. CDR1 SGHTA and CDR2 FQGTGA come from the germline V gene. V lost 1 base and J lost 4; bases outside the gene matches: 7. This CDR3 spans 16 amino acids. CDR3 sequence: CASSLILREAADTQYF. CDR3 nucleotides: TGTGCCAGCAGCTTAATCTTGCGGGAGGCCGCAGATACGCAGTATTTT. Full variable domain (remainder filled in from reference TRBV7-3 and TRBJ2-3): GAGVSQTPSNKVTEKGKYVELRCDPISGHTALYWYRQSLGQGPEFLIYFQGTGAADDSGLPNDRFFAVRPEGSVSTLKIQRTERGDSAVYLCASSLILREAADTQYFGPGTRLTVL.

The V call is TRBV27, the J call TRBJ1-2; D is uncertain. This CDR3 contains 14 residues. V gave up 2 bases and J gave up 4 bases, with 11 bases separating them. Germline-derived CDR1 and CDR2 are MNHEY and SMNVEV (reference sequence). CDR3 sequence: CASSLQRPTYGYTF. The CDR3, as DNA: TGTGCCAGCAGTTTACAGCGACCGACCTATGGCTACACCTTC.

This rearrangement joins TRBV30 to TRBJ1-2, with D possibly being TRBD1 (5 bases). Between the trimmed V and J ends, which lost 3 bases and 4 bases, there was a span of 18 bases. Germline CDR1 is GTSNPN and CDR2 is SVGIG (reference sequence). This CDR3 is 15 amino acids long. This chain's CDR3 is CAWRSPGVGVYGYTF. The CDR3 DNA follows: TGTGCCTGGAGGAGCCCCGGGGTAGGGGTCTATGGCTACACCTTC.

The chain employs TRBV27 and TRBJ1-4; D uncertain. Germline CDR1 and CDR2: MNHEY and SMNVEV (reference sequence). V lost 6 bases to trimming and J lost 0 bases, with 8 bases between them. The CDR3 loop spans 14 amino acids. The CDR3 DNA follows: TGTGCCAGCAGCCAGACGCCAACTAATGAAAAACTGTTTTTT. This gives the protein CASSQTPTNEKLFF.

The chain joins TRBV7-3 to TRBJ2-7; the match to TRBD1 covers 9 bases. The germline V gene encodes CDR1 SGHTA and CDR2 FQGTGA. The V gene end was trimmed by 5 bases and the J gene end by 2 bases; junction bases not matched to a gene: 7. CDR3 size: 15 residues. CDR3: CASSPPGQGAYEQYF. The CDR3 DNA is TGTGCCAGCAGCCCCCCGGGACAGGGCGCCTACGAGCAGTACTTC.

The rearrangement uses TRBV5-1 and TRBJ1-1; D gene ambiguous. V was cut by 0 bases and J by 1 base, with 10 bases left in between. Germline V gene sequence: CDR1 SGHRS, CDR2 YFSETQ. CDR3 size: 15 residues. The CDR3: CASSLEHRSNTEAFF. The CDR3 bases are TGCGCCAGCAGCTTGGAACACCGATCGAACACTGAAGCTTTCTTT.

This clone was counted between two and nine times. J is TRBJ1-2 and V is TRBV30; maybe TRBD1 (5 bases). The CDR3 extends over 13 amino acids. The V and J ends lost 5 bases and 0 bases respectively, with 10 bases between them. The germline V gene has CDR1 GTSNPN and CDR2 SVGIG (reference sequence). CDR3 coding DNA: TGTGCCTGGGGTTGGGGGGCTAACTATGGCTACACCTTC. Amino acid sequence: CAWGWGANYGYTF.

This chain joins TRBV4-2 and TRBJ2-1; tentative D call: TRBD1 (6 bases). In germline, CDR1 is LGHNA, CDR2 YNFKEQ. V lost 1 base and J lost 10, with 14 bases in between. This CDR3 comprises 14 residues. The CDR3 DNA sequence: TGTGCCAGCAGCCAAGGGGGGCTCACGGGAGAGCAGTTCTTC. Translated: CASSQGGLTGEQFF.

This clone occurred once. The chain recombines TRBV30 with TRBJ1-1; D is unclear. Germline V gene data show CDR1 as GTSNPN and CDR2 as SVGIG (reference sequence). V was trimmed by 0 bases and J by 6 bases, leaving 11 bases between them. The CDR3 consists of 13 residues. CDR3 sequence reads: CAWSVLRRSEAFF. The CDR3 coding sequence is TGTGCCTGGAGTGTACTTCGCCGGTCTGAAGCTTTCTTT. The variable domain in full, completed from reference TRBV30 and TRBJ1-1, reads SQTIHQWPATLVQPVGSPLSLECTVEGTSNPNLYWYRQAAGRGLQLLFYSVGIGQISSEVPQNLSASRPQDRQFILSSKKLLLSDSGFYLCAWSVLRRSEAFFGQGTRLTVV.

CDR3 amino acids: CATVRNTEAFF. In DNA form, the CDR3 reads TGTGCCACGGTAAGGAACACTGAAGCTTTCTTT. The chain is built from TRBV6-5 and TRBJ1-1; no reliable D call. Per germline, CDR1 MNHEY and CDR2 SVGAGI. The V end lost 10 bases, the J end lost 1 base, and 7 bases lay between the germline ends. The CDR3 consists of 11 residues.

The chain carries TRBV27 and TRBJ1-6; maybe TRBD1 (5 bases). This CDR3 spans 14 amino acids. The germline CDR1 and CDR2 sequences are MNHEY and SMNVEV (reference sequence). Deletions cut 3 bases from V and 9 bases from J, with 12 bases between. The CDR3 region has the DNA TGTGCCAGCAGTTTCTATGGGGCAGGTTCACCCCTCCACTTT. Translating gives CASSFYGAGSPLHF.

This CDR3 reads CASSRSGSNKNQPQHF. The DNA for the CDR3 is TGTGCCAGTAGTCGGTCGGGAAGTAACAAAAATCAGCCCCAGCATTTT. This chain connects TRBV19 to TRBJ1-5; D is uncertain. V shed 5 bases and J shed 4 bases, with 18 bases lying between them. Germline assignment: CDR1 LNHDA and CDR2 SQIVND (reference sequence). The CDR3 is 16 amino acids.

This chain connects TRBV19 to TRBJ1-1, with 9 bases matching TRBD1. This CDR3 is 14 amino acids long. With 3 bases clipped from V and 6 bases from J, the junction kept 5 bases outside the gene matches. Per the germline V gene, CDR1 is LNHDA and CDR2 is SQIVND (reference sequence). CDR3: CASSIGTGWPEAFF. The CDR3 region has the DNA TGTGCCAGTAGTATTGGGACAGGGTGGCCTGAAGCTTTCTTT.

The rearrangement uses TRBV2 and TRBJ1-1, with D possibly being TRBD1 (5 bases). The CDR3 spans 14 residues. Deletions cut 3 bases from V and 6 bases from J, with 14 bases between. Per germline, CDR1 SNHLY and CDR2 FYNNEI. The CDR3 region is CASSEMGRVAEAFF. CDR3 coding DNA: TGTGCCAGCAGTGAGATGGGGCGGGTGGCTGAAGCTTTCTTT.